This TCR beta chain derives from a study of shared clonotypes between healthy human individuals. Study in general: Researchers assigned three CD4 naive, three CD4 memory, two CD8 naive and one CD8 memory plate to each donor. Study-wide findings and caveats: Among a few donors, around 5% of naive CD4 clonotypes were found in common. In contrast to clonotypes shared by all four donors, non-shared clonotypes had lower generation probabilities.

The repertoire was sequenced with immunoSEQ multiplex PCR; TCRdb's copy has only in-frame clones and lacks some. Of 950,000 to 1,100,000 clones in the sample, about four fifths are singletons; the top ten hold under 0.8%. Worth noting for this clone: What it binds is not known.

Germline V CDR1 and CDR2: KGHSH, LQKENI. The CDR3 is 16 amino acids. V trimming: 3 bases; J trimming: 1 base; junction bases outside the gene matches: 6. This receptor was obtained from a young man in good health. Some clones in this sample may be carry-over from other donors' samples. Sequencing was done on a sample of memory CD4+ T cells from PBMCs. Documented subset: CD45RA-negative fraction. This chain connects TRBV18 to TRBJ2-5; 9 nucleotides align to TRBD1. CDR3 in amino acids: CASSPNRDRAQETQYF. CDR3 nucleotides: TGTGCCAGCTCACCCAACCGGGACAGGGCCCAAGAGACCCAGTACTTC.